The 30 T cell receptor beta chains reported below all come from one sample, sequenced in a study of human T cells and chemical hapten exposure. Stated time point: pre-sensitization, week 0. The treatment was: therapeutic diphenylcyclopropenone sensitization with weekly scalp DPC. In TCRdb, the RACE reads were re-called with MiXCR into one record per CDR3 protein. The sample has more than 100,000 distinct CDR3 sequences; roughly 14% are singletons. The input for sequencing was whole blood, taken in connection with sensitization to the hapten diphenylcyclopropenone (DPC). Receptor source: a woman between 18 and 29 years old with alopecia areata. Some clones in this sample may be carry-over from other donors' samples.

This chain uses TRBV20-1 with TRBJ2-1; 9 positions agree with TRBD2. Germline CDR1 and CDR2: DFQATT and SNEGSKA (reference sequence). CDR3 length: 13 residues. With 5 bases clipped from V and 6 bases from J, the junction kept 5 bases outside the gene matches. The CDR3 spells CSASSGAVNEQFF. CDR3 DNA sequence: TGCAGTGCTTCTAGCGGGGCGGTCAATGAGCAGTTCTTC.

This clonotype has just a few counts. The CDR3 DNA follows: TGTGCCAGCAGCTCTGGACGGATTCAAGAGACCCAGTACTTC. Amino acid sequence: CASSSGRIQETQYF. The chain combines TRBV5-6 with TRBJ2-5; D not resolved. V lost 3 bases to trimming and J lost 2 bases, with 11 bases between them. The germline V gene encodes CDR1 SGHDT and CDR2 YYEEEE. CDR3 size: 14 residues.

This clonotype has ten or more counts. The chain carries TRBV19 and TRBJ2-1, with D possibly being TRBD2 (6 bases). Germline assignment: CDR1 LNHDA and CDR2 SQIVND (reference sequence). The CDR3 runs 14 residues. V dropped 8 bases and J dropped 10 bases, with 21 bases sitting between them. In DNA form, the CDR3 reads TGTGCCAGTCGAGGGGTCGGGTTCGCGGGGGAGCAGTTCTTC. It encodes CASRGVGFAGEQFF.

The table lists this clonotype with many counts. The rearrangement joins TRBV29-1 to TRBJ2-3, with D hard to call. V was pared by 2 bases and J by 2 bases, with 5 bases between. The CDR3 has 12 amino acids. Looked up from germline, CDR1 is SQVTM and CDR2 is ANQGSEA. The CDR3 spells CSVEMATDTQYF. The CDR3 DNA reads TGCAGCGTTGAAATGGCCACAGATACGCAGTATTTT.

This clonotype showed up many times. The V and J genes are TRBV20-1 and TRBJ1-5; D remains unclear. V was pared by 5 bases and J by 2 bases, with 13 bases between. Germline loops: CDR1 DFQATT, CDR2 SNEGSKA (reference sequence). The CDR3 covers 14 residues. CDR3 residues: CSAPQHLGNQPQHF. The CDR3 coding sequence is TGCAGTGCTCCTCAACATCTGGGCAATCAGCCCCAGCATTTT.

This clonotype came up a few times. This chain uses TRBV11-3 with TRBJ2-2, with 11 bases fitting TRBD2. Germline lookup yields CDR1 SGHNT and CDR2 YENEEA. V lost 5 bases, J lost 4 bases, and 6 bases stayed unmatched. There are 16 residues in the CDR3. As DNA, the CDR3 is TGTGCCAGCAGCCCGCGGACTAGCGGGTTCACCGGGGAGCTGTTTTTT. It specifies CASSPRTSGFTGELFF.

The chain employs TRBV27 and TRBJ2-7; D unresolved. The V and J ends lost 5 bases and 5 bases respectively, with 13 bases between them. The CDR3 covers 13 residues. CDR1 and CDR2 (germline): MNHEY, SMNVEV (reference sequence). This CDR3 is CASSPSTWDEQYF. For the CDR3, the DNA is TGTGCCAGCAGTCCCTCGACCTGGGACGAGCAGTACTTC.

In its sample, this clonotype was seen a few times. The gene calls are TRBV7-2 and TRBJ2-3, with 7 bases fitting TRBD1. The trim removed 4 bases at V and 0 bases at J, leaving 4 bases unmatched. The CDR3 is made up of 15 amino acids. Germline loops: CDR1 SGHTA, CDR2 FQGNSA. The CDR3 DNA follows: TGTGCCAGCAGCTCCCACAGGGGTAGCACAGATACGCAGTATTTT. As protein: CASSSHRGSTDTQYF.

CDR3 sequence reads: CASSLGLKGIQYF. The CDR3 DNA sequence: TGTGCCAGCAGTTTAGGGCTAAAGGGCATTCAGTACTTC. This rearrangement joins TRBV12-3 or TRBV12-4 to TRBJ2-4, with D unresolved. V shed 1 base and J shed 9 bases, with 10 bases lying between them. The CDR3 has 13 amino acids.

This clonotype was seen more than once but under ten times. CDR3 bases: TGTGCCAGCAGCCTTCGGGGGCCTCGCGATGAGCAGTTCTTC. It translates to CASSLRGPRDEQFF. This chain joins TRBV5-6 and TRBJ2-1, with D tentatively TRBD1 or TRBD2 (6 bases each). The CDR3 extends over 14 amino acids. V was trimmed by 4 bases and J by 8 bases, leaving 16 bases between them. Germline-derived CDR1 and CDR2 are SGHDT and YYEEEE.

This clonotype was counted a few times. This chain connects TRBV11-2 to TRBJ2-1; D is perhaps TRBD2 (5 bases). Germline lookup yields CDR1 SGHAT and CDR2 FQNNGV. CDR3 length: 13 residues. V gave up 1 base and J gave up 8 bases, with 9 bases separating them. The DNA for the CDR3 is TGTGCCAGCAGCTTAGGCCCGGGGTATGAGCAGTTCTTC. Translated, it gives CASSLGPGYEQFF.

The sample holds many counts of this clonotype. V and J are TRBV5-5 and TRBJ2-7; TRBD1 or TRBD2 may be the D gene (5 bases each). This CDR3 comprises 13 residues. The germline V and J ends were trimmed by 6 bases and 0 bases, with 10 bases remaining between them. Germline values: CDR1 SGHKS, CDR2 YYEKEE (reference sequence). The CDR3 region is CASTWDVSYEQYF. Written as DNA, the CDR3 is TGTGCCAGCACCTGGGACGTCTCCTACGAGCAGTACTTC.

This clonotype was counted only a few times. This chain uses TRBV11-2 with TRBJ2-1; 15 bases agree with TRBD2. Per the germline V gene, CDR1 is SGHAT and CDR2 is FQNNGV. With 5 bases clipped from V and 16 bases from J, the junction kept 9 bases outside the gene matches. This CDR3 contains 14 residues. CDR3 DNA sequence: TGTGCCAGCAGCCCTGGACTAGCGGGGGGGCTCCTCTTCTTC. Its protein product is CASSPGLAGGLLFF. The variable domain in full, with the rest retrieved from reference TRBV11-2 and TRBJ2-1, is EAGVAQSPRYKIIEKRQSVAFWCNPISGHATLYWYQQILGQGPKLLIQFQNNGVVDDSQLPKDRFSAERLKGVDSTLKIQPAKLEDSAVYLCASSPGLAGGLLFFGPGTRLTVL.

This clonotype appeared a few times. This chain joins TRBV7-9 and TRBJ2-5; tentatively, D is TRBD2 (6 bases). CDR1 SEHNR and CDR2 FQNEAQ come from the germline V gene (reference sequence). The V and J ends lost 4 bases and 2 bases respectively, with 11 bases between them. This CDR3 contains 14 residues. The CDR3, as DNA: TGTGCCAGCAGCTACCGCGGGGAACAAGAGACCCAGTACTTC. This encodes CASSYRGEQETQYF.

CDR3 nucleotides: TGTGCCAGCAGTTACTCCTATGGCTACACCTTC. Amino acids: CASSYSYGYTF. The V call is TRBV6-2 or TRBV6-3, the J call TRBJ1-2; no reliable D call. Germline lookup yields CDR1 MNHEY and CDR2 SVGEGT. The CDR3 length is 11 residues. Trimming took 0 bases from V and 4 from J, leaving 0 bases between them.

The CDR3 bases are TGCAGTGCGGGAGGGACAGGGCGGAAGGTTGAGCAGTTCTTC. Its translation: CSAGGTGRKVEQFF. J is TRBJ2-1 and V is TRBV20-1, with 9 bases identical to TRBD1. The V and J ends lost 6 bases and 9 bases, in that order; junction bases with no gene match: 12. Germline-derived CDR1 and CDR2 are DFQATT and SNEGSKA (reference sequence). The CDR3 runs to 14 residues.

The chain uses TRBV14 and TRBJ2-2, with TRBD2 identical over 13 bases. V was pared by 4 bases and J by 0 bases, with 5 bases of the junction left unmatched. Germline V gene sequence: CDR1 SGHDN, CDR2 FVKESK. The CDR3 contains 18 residues. The CDR3, as DNA: TGTGCCAGCAGCCGTACTAGCGGGGGGGCCTCGAACACCGGGGAGCTGTTTTTT. Protein sequence: CASSRTSGGASNTGELFF.

This clonotype occurred many times. The chain has TRBV20-1 and TRBJ1-1, with D possibly matching TRBD1 (5 bases). V lost 4 bases, J lost 4 bases, and 16 bases lay in between. CDR1 is DFQATT and CDR2 is SNEGSKA in the germline V gene (reference sequence). The CDR3 is made up of 14 amino acids. CDR3 nucleotide sequence: TGCAGTGCTACCTTCTCCCAGGGTCCCACTGAAGCTTTCTTT. Translation gives CSATFSQGPTEAFF.

This chain links TRBV20-1 with TRBJ1-1; a possible D gene is TRBD1 (5 bases). There are 12 residues in the CDR3. Trimming left V 5 bases short and J 1 base short, with 8 bases between. Germline-derived CDR1 and CDR2 are DFQATT and SNEGSKA (reference sequence). CDR3 sequence (DNA): TGCAGTGCTGGCAGGGCGAACACTGAAGCTTTCTTT. It encodes CSAGRANTEAFF.

The V and J genes are TRBV6-2 or TRBV6-3 and TRBJ2-6; D is unresolved. The V and J ends lost 2 bases and 4 bases respectively, with 6 bases between them. This CDR3 region has 14 residues. CDR1 MNHEY and CDR2 SVGEGT come from the germline V gene. The CDR3 DNA reads TGTGCCAGCAGTTACAGGGCGGGGGCCAACGTCCTGACTTTC. It yields the protein CASSYRAGANVLTF.

This chain uses TRBV5-6 with TRBJ2-1; TRBD2 aligns across 12 bases. CDR1 is SGHDT and CDR2 is YYEEEE in the germline V gene. The CDR3 spans 16 residues. V dropped 4 bases and J dropped 12; count of bases not matched to a gene: 14. The CDR3 region is CASSQPRTSGIHAQFF. The CDR3 DNA reads as TGTGCCAGCAGCCAGCCCCGGACTAGCGGGATCCACGCGCAGTTCTTC.

This clonotype was picked up a small number of times. This chain joins TRBV20-1 and TRBJ1-5; D remains ambiguous. CDR3 length equals 15 residues. The ends were cut back, 0 bases at V and 0 bases at J, with 9 bases in the middle. Germline CDR1 reads DFQATT; CDR2 reads SNEGSKA (reference sequence). The CDR3 region is CSARDPLSSNQPQHF. CDR3 coding DNA: TGCAGTGCTAGAGACCCCCTTAGTAGCAATCAGCCCCAGCATTTT.

V and J are TRBV5-6 and TRBJ2-7; 11 nucleotides match TRBD1. V trimming: 3 bases; J trimming: 3 bases; junction bases outside the gene matches: 2. The CDR3 has 14 residues. Germline lookup yields CDR1 SGHDT and CDR2 YYEEEE. The CDR3 sequence: CASSSGTGGYEQYF. As DNA, the CDR3 is TGTGCCAGCAGCTCTGGGACAGGGGGCTACGAGCAGTACTTC.

This clonotype came up many times. This sequence joins TRBV10-3 and TRBJ1-5, with a tentative D call TRBD1 (6 bases). The CDR3 has 13 residues. Germline loops: CDR1 ENHRY, CDR2 SYGVKD. V was trimmed by 6 bases and J by 7 bases, leaving 13 bases between them. CDR3 protein: CAIRDDRSQPQHF. CDR3 DNA sequence: TGTGCCATCAGGGACGACAGGTCCCAGCCCCAGCATTTT.

The chain joins TRBV18 to TRBJ1-6; no reliable D call. The CDR3 totals 15 residues. The V gene lost 3 bases and the J gene lost 6 bases, with 12 bases spanning the gap. Germline CDR1 KGHSH, CDR2 LQKENI. In nucleotides, the CDR3 is TGTGCCAGCTCACCTGCGGGAACCCTTAATTCACCCCTCCACTTT. It codes for CASSPAGTLNSPLHF.

This clonotype was observed a handful of times. The chain combines TRBV11-3 with TRBJ2-5, with D unresolved. V dropped 0 bases and J dropped 9 bases, with 20 bases sitting between them. The CDR3 runs to 16 residues. Per the germline V gene, CDR1 is SGHNT and CDR2 is YENEEA. The CDR3: CASSLDPGGYKRPQYF. The CDR3 coding sequence is TGTGCCAGCAGCTTAGATCCGGGCGGATACAAGAGACCCCAGTACTTC.

This clonotype was seen many times. CDR3 in amino acids: CASSSTSGTRTYEQYF. CDR3 nucleotide sequence: TGTGCCAGCAGTTCCACTTCCGGGACGCGGACCTACGAGCAGTACTTC. This sequence joins TRBV28 and TRBJ2-7; D tentatively fits TRBD1 or TRBD2 (5 bases each). V lost 4 bases and J lost 2, with 18 bases in between. The CDR3 contains 16 residues. Germline loops: CDR1 MDHEN, CDR2 SYDVKM.

In its sample, this clonotype was seen many times. This chain uses TRBV6-2 or TRBV6-3 with TRBJ1-2; the D is unclear. V lost 7 bases, J lost 3 bases, and 15 bases lay in between. CDR3 length: 14 amino acids. CDR1 MNHEY and CDR2 SVGEGT come from the germline V gene. The CDR3, as DNA: TGTGCCAGCAAAACGGCAGGTGGACACTATGGCTACACCTTC. Its protein product is CASKTAGGHYGYTF.

This clonotype was recorded a few times. This chain joins TRBV7-9 and TRBJ2-1; 7 positions match TRBD2. The CDR3 is made up of 17 amino acids. Per the germline V gene, CDR1 is SEHNR and CDR2 is FQNEAQ (reference sequence). The J segment lost 4 bases and the V segment lost 2 bases, leaving 11 bases of the junction unmatched. The CDR3 nucleotides read TGTGCCAGCAGCTTAACCCAACCAGGACTAGGGTACAATGAGCAGTTCTTC. It codes for CASSLTQPGLGYNEQFF.

The chain links TRBV29-1 to TRBJ2-5; D is possibly TRBD2 (5 bases). V lost 4 bases, J lost 5 bases, and 14 bases lay in between. The V gene's germline CDR1 is SQVTM and CDR2 ANQGSEA. The CDR3 runs 13 residues. CDR3 DNA: TGCAGCGTTGTACGGGGTGGGCGCGAGACCCAGTACTTC. Amino acid sequence: CSVVRGGRETQYF.